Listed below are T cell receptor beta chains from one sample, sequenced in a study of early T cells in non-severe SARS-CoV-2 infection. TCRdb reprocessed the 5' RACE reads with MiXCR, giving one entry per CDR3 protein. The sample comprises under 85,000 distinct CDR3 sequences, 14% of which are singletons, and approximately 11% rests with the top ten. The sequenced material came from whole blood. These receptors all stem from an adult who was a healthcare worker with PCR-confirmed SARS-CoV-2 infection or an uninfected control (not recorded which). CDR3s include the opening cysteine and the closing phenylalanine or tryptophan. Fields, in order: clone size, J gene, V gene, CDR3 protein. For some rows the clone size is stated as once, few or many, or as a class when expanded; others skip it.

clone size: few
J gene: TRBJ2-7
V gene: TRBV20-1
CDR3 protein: CSARDPGSAYEQYF

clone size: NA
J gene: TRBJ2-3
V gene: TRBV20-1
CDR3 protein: CSAINSADTQYF

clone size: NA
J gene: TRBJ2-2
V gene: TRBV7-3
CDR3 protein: CASSLGASGGTGELFF

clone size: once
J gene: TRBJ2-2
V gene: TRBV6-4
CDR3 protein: CASSDRDGTGELFF

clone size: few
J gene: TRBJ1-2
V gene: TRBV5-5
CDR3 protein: CASSLADINYGYTF

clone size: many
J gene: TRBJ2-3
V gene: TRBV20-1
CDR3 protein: CSASFAGVSTDTQYF

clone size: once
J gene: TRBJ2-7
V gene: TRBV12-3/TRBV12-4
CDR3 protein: CATARGAYEQYF

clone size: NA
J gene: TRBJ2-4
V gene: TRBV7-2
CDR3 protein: CASSSGGLNIQYF

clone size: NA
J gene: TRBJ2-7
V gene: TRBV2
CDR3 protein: CASSETDEQYF

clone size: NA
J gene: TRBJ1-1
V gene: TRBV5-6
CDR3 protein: CASSPSWTFSTEAFF

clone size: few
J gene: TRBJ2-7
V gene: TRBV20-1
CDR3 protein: CSALMGGINYEQYF

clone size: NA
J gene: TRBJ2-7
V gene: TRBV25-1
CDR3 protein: CASSEEGRGHEQYF

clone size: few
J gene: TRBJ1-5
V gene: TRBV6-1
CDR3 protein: CASSRTEGQPQHF

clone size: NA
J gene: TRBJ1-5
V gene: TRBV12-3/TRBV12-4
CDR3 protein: CASNGDGTAYQPQHF

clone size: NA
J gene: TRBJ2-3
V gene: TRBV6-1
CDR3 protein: CASSEIVVADTQYF

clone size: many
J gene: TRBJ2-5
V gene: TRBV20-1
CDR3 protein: CSALGASGSLGSTSQYF

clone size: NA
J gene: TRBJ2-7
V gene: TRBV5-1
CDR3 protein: CASSLSGTGVWEQYF

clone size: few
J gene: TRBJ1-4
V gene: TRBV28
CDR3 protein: CASSGVGEKLFF

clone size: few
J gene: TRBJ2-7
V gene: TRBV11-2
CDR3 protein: CASSLEVGGVYEQYF

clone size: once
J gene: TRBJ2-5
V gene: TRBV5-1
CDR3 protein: CTSSLGQVQETQYF

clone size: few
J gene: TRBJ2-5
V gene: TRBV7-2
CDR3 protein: CASSLQGVGNGETQYF

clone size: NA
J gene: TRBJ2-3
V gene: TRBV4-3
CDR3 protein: CASSQRDLLDTQYF

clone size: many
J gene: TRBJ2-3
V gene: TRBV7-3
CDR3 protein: CASSSTGPPGDTQYF

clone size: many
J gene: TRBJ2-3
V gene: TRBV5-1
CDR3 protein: CASSVTSADTQYF

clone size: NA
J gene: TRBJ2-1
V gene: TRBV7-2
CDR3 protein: CASSLQDRASYNEQFF

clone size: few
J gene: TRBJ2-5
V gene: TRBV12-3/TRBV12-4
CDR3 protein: CASSRGEETQYF

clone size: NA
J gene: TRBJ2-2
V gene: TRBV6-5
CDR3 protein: CASRGAGVNTKELFF

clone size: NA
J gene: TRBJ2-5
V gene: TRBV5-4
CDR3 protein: CASSSKVGAGETQYF

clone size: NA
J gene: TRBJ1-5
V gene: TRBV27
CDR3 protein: CATKDAYNQPQHF

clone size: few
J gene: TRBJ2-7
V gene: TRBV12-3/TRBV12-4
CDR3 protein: CASSPLGLAGGQKDEQYF

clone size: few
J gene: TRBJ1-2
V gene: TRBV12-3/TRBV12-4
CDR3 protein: CASSPRDRMHGYTF

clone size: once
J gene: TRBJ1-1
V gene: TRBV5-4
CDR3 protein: CASSFTGGWNTEAFF

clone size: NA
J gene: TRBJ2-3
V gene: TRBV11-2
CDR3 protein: CASSRGPAGGDTQYF

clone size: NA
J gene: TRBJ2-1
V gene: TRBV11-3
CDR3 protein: CASSFSGTSDDNEQFF

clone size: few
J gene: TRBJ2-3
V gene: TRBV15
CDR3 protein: CATSRVGRADTQYF